This T cell receptor (beta chain) was retrieved from a study of CD4 T cells in relation to SARS-CoV-2 and coronaviruses. At the level of the study: After less than 11 days of antigen culture, PBMC TCR beta CDR3s were sequenced. Shared crossreactive spike epitopes were mapped to their HLA restriction. Negative control cultures got HIV-1 Nef peptides or no peptide.

The unexposed donors gave CD4+ T cells in about 2011-2019, prior to COVID-19. After roughly 9 days of culture, CD4+ T cells were isolated. Trimming took 0 bases from V and 1 from J, leaving 12 bases between them. CDR3 length equals 17 residues. CDR1 KGHSH and CDR2 LQKENI come from the germline V gene. Method: immunoSEQ multiplex PCR; TCRdb's copy keeps in-frame clones and lacks some. The sample comprises roughly 21,000 clones, roughly three quarters of which are singletons, and 16% rests with the top ten. Of note for this clone: Its target is unknown.

The source of this sequence is a human donor in good health. The sample was CD4+ T cells from PBMCs, cultured in vitro. The chain carries TRBV18 and TRBJ2-2; D not resolved. The CDR3 sequence: CASSPPLGARNTGELFF. The CDR3, as DNA: TGTGCCAGCTCACCACCGTTAGGAGCACGGAACACCGGGGAGCTGTTTTTT.